Listed below are T cell receptor beta chains from one sample, sequenced in a study of cytomegalovirus exposure and HLA in healthy donors. Clones were read by immunoSEQ multiplex PCR, and TCRdb kept only the in-frame ones, dropping some. The sample carries some 190,000 clones, 80% recorded once. The specimen was PBMCs. The receptors originated from a woman aged 25 to 45 in good health and CMV-seronegative. Both conserved end residues are part of each CDR3. Each record gives: CDR3 protein, CDR3 DNA, D gene, V gene, clone size, J gene. A D gene is named only where the DNA matches it firmly. The listing skips clone size in some rows; elsewhere it reads once, few, many or a size class.

CDR3: CAISESWAQETQYF; DNA: TGTGCCATCAGTGAGTCTTGGGCACAAGAGACCCAGTACTTC; D: NA; V: TRBV10-3; size: NA; J: TRBJ2-5
CDR3: CSVDHREGEQYF; DNA: TGCAGCGTTGATCACAGGGAGGGCGAGCAGTACTTC; D: NA; V: TRBV29-1; size: once; J: TRBJ2-7
CDR3: CASSLSRGTQPQHF; DNA: TGTGCCAGCAGTTTAAGTAGGGGTACTCAGCCCCAGCATTTT; D: NA; V: TRBV27; size: NA; J: TRBJ1-5
CDR3: CAWNQGRPEAFF; DNA: TGTGCCTGGAACCAGGGAAGGCCTGAAGCTTTCTTT; D: NA; V: TRBV30; size: few; J: TRBJ1-1
CDR3: CASNRGPDTEAFF; DNA: TGTGCCAGCAACAGGGGGCCGGACACTGAAGCTTTCTTT; D: TRBD1; V: TRBV25-1; size: NA; J: TRBJ1-1
CDR3: CASSPRQHSNQPQHF; DNA: TGTGCCAGCAGCCCGAGACAGCATAGCAATCAGCCCCAGCATTTT; D: NA; V: TRBV7-2; size: NA; J: TRBJ1-5
CDR3: CASSLGRGTTEAFF; DNA: TGCGCCAGCAGCTTAGGCAGAGGAACGACTGAAGCTTTCTTT; D: NA; V: TRBV5-1; size: NA; J: TRBJ1-1
CDR3: CASRPTPGQGHEQYF; DNA: TGCGCCAGCAGACCCACTCCGGGACAGGGGCACGAGCAGTACTTC; D: TRBD1; V: TRBV5-1; size: once; J: TRBJ2-7
CDR3: CASSVDDTYQETQYF; DNA: TGTGCCAGCAGCGTAGACGACACCTACCAAGAGACCCAGTACTTC; D: NA; V: TRBV9; size: NA; J: TRBJ2-5
CDR3: CASSPDRGRTGELFF; DNA: TGTGCCAGCTCACCGGACAGGGGGCGCACCGGGGAGCTGTTTTTT; D: TRBD1; V: TRBV18; size: NA; J: TRBJ2-2
CDR3: CASSESLRASGGPKSTDTQYF; DNA: TGCGCCAGCAGTGAGTCTTTGCGGGCTAGCGGGGGGCCCAAGAGCACAGATACGCAGTATTTT; D: TRBD2; V: TRBV10-1; size: NA; J: TRBJ2-3
CDR3: CASTFSGTVNEQYF; DNA: TGTGCCAGCACCTTTTCCGGGACAGTGAACGAGCAGTACTTC; D: TRBD1; V: TRBV25-1; size: NA; J: TRBJ2-7
CDR3: CASSLSSGSWSSPLHF; DNA: TGTGCCAGCAGTTTATCGAGCGGGAGTTGGAGTTCACCCCTCCACTTT; D: NA; V: TRBV27; size: NA; J: TRBJ1-6
CDR3: CSARGIDGYTF; DNA: TGCAGTGCTCGGGGTATTGATGGCTACACCTTC; D: NA; V: TRBV20-1; size: NA; J: TRBJ1-2
CDR3: CASRRGQLETQYF; DNA: TGTGCCAGCAGACGGGGACAGCTAGAGACCCAGTACTTC; D: TRBD1; V: TRBV6-6; size: few; J: TRBJ2-5
CDR3: CASRGGPLSWYGYTF; DNA: TGTGCCTCACGGGGGGGCCCACTATCTTGGTATGGCTACACCTTC; D: NA; V: TRBV30; size: NA; J: TRBJ1-2
CDR3: CASSLGGGLETQYF; DNA: TGTGCCAGCAGCTTAGGCGGGGGGTTAGAGACCCAGTACTTC; D: TRBD2; V: TRBV7-3; size: NA; J: TRBJ2-5
CDR3: CASSYRAGTIYEQYF; DNA: TGTGCCAGCAGCTACAGAGCGGGGACTATCTACGAGCAGTACTTC; D: TRBD2; V: TRBV11-2; size: NA; J: TRBJ2-7
CDR3: CAWSGTAGLSETQYF; DNA: TGTGCCTGGAGTGGGACGGCAGGGCTCTCAGAGACCCAGTACTTC; D: NA; V: TRBV30; size: once; J: TRBJ2-5
CDR3: CASSVWTGGRTGELFF; DNA: TGTGCCAGCAGCGTTTGGACAGGGGGCCGTACCGGGGAGCTGTTTTTT; D: TRBD1; V: TRBV11-1; size: NA; J: TRBJ2-2
CDR3: CASSFPDRGCHNEQFF; DNA: TGTGCCAGCAGCTTTCCGGACAGGGGGTGCCACAATGAGCAGTTCTTC; D: TRBD1; V: TRBV9; size: few; J: TRBJ2-1
CDR3: CAWKNQGNYGYTF; DNA: TGTGCCTGGAAGAACCAGGGTAACTATGGCTACACCTTC; D: NA; V: TRBV30; size: NA; J: TRBJ1-2
CDR3: CASSLAGTALHSGNTIYF; DNA: TGTGCCAGCAGCTTGGCCGGGACAGCATTACACTCTGGAAACACCATATATTTT; D: TRBD1; V: TRBV5-4; size: once; J: TRBJ1-3
CDR3: CASSVSSSSYEQYF; DNA: TGTGCCAGCAGCGTATCCTCTAGCTCCTACGAGCAGTACTTC; D: NA; V: TRBV9; size: NA; J: TRBJ2-7
CDR3: CASSLVWTGGEKLFF; DNA: TGTGCCAGCAGCTTAGTATGGACAGGAGGGGAAAAACTGTTTTTT; D: TRBD1; V: TRBV7-2; size: NA; J: TRBJ1-4
CDR3: CASSDAGVEETQYF; DNA: TGTGCCAGCAGTGACGCGGGAGTCGAAGAGACCCAGTACTTC; D: TRBD2; V: TRBV2; size: NA; J: TRBJ2-5
CDR3: CASSPTSVPYEQYF; DNA: TGCGCCAGCAGCCCTACTAGCGTCCCCTACGAGCAGTACTTC; D: TRBD2; V: TRBV4-1; size: few; J: TRBJ2-7
CDR3: CASNMAGQWGYTF; DNA: TGTGCCAGCAATATGGCAGGGCAATGGGGCTACACCTTC; D: NA; V: TRBV6-5; size: NA; J: TRBJ1-2
CDR3: CASSLGGANTGELFF; DNA: TGCGCCAGCAGCTTGGGCGGGGCGAACACCGGGGAGCTGTTTTTT; D: NA; V: TRBV5-1; size: once; J: TRBJ2-2
CDR3: CASSPSRTDTQYF; DNA: TGTGCCAGCTCACCAAGCAGGACAGATACGCAGTATTTT; D: NA; V: TRBV18; size: NA; J: TRBJ2-3
CDR3: CASTQRRGGQDEQFF; DNA: TGTGCCAGCACCCAACGGCGGGGGGGCCAAGATGAGCAGTTCTTC; D: TRBD2; V: TRBV7-9; size: NA; J: TRBJ2-1
CDR3: CASRDRLVDPAGEQYF; DNA: TGCGCCAGCAGGGACCGACTCGTTGATCCAGCGGGGGAGCAGTACTTC; D: TRBD2; V: TRBV10-2; size: NA; J: TRBJ2-7
CDR3: CASSIDLEGLNYGYTF; DNA: TGTGCCAGTAGTATAGATTTGGAGGGGCTAAACTATGGCTACACCTTC; D: NA; V: TRBV19; size: NA; J: TRBJ1-2
CDR3: CASSLLLAGVGIWQFF; DNA: TGTGCCAGCAGCTTACTGCTAGCGGGGGTTGGAATTTGGCAGTTCTTC; D: TRBD2; V: TRBV7-9; size: NA; J: TRBJ2-1
CDR3: CASQQGPNQPQHF; DNA: TGCGCCAGCCAACAGGGCCCCAATCAGCCCCAGCATTTT; D: NA; V: TRBV5-1; size: few; J: TRBJ1-5
CDR3: CASSAWTSGLTSYEQYF; DNA: TGCGCCAGCAGCGCCTGGACTAGCGGGTTAACCTCCTACGAGCAGTACTTC; D: TRBD2; V: TRBV5-1; size: NA; J: TRBJ2-7
CDR3: CASSPSGGPGEQYF; DNA: TGTGCCAGCAGCCCATCGGGGGGTCCCGGGGAGCAGTACTTC; D: TRBD2; V: TRBV7-6; size: NA; J: TRBJ2-7
CDR3: CASSYLEIGLPNTEAFF; DNA: TGTGCCAGCAGTTACTTGGAAATTGGGCTCCCGAACACTGAAGCTTTCTTT; D: NA; V: TRBV6-8; size: NA; J: TRBJ1-1
CDR3: CASRADRANYGYTF; DNA: TGTGCCAGCAGGGCTGACAGGGCTAACTATGGCTACACCTTC; D: TRBD1; V: TRBV5-6; size: few; J: TRBJ1-2
CDR3: CASSPGGYGYTF; DNA: TGTGCCAGCAGTCCAGGGGGTTATGGCTACACCTTC; D: TRBD1; V: TRBV2; size: NA; J: TRBJ1-2
CDR3: CASSQGKNTEAFF; DNA: TGTGCCAGCTCACAGGGGAAGAACACTGAAGCTTTCTTT; D: NA; V: TRBV18; size: NA; J: TRBJ1-1
CDR3: CASSLAGPPLAKNIQYF; DNA: TGCGCCAGCAGCTTGGCGGGTCCCCCACTAGCCAAAAACATTCAGTACTTC; D: NA; V: TRBV5-1; size: NA; J: TRBJ2-4
CDR3: CASSFSDRVNEKLFF; DNA: TGTGCCAGCAGCTTCTCGGACAGGGTAAATGAAAAACTGTTTTTT; D: TRBD1; V: TRBV11-1; size: NA; J: TRBJ1-4
CDR3: CASSEGGRGYTF; DNA: TGTGCCAGCAGTGAGGGGGGAAGAGGCTACACCTTC; D: NA; V: TRBV25-1; size: NA; J: TRBJ1-2
CDR3: CASSLTPGTSGRIQYF; DNA: TGTGCCAGCAGCTTAACCCCCGGGACTAGCGGAAGAATCCAGTACTTC; D: TRBD2; V: TRBV7-9; size: NA; J: TRBJ2-7
CDR3: CASSLDSSGANVLTF; DNA: TGTGCCAGCAGTCTCGACAGCTCTGGGGCCAACGTCCTGACTTTC; D: NA; V: TRBV6-1; size: NA; J: TRBJ2-6
CDR3: CASSIIGGEGEAFF; DNA: TGTGCCAGTAGTATTATCGGAGGAGAGGGTGAAGCTTTCTTT; D: NA; V: TRBV19; size: NA; J: TRBJ1-1
CDR3: CASSFQGGSNGYTF; DNA: TGCGCCAGCAGCTTTCAGGGCGGAAGTAATGGCTACACCTTC; D: NA; V: TRBV5-1; size: NA; J: TRBJ1-2
CDR3: CATSGTPAGGSREQYF; DNA: TGTGCCACCAGCGGGACCCCGGCAGGGGGATCTAGGGAGCAGTACTTC; D: TRBD1; V: TRBV15; size: NA; J: TRBJ2-7
CDR3: CASSSRQGTGANVLTF; DNA: TGTGCCAGTAGTAGCCGCCAGGGAACTGGGGCCAACGTCCTGACTTTC; D: NA; V: TRBV19; size: once; J: TRBJ2-6
CDR3: CASSLGDSSGNTIYF; DNA: TGTGCCAGCAGCTTGGGGGACAGCTCTGGAAACACCATATATTTT; D: TRBD1; V: TRBV7-9; size: NA; J: TRBJ1-3
CDR3: CAAGGGKQFF; DNA: TGTGCCGCGGGGGGGGGTAAGCAGTTCTTC; D: TRBD2; V: TRBV6-5; size: NA; J: TRBJ2-1
CDR3: CASSFGTNYEQYF; DNA: TGCGCCAGCAGCTTCGGGACTAACTACGAGCAGTACTTC; D: TRBD2; V: TRBV5-1; size: NA; J: TRBJ2-7
CDR3: CASSPNRRDRPYNEQFF; DNA: TGTGCCAGCAGCCCCAACCGCAGGGACAGGCCGTACAATGAGCAGTTCTTC; D: TRBD1; V: TRBV9; size: NA; J: TRBJ2-1
CDR3: CASIRAGGSTDTQYF; DNA: TGTGCCAGTATAAGAGCGGGGGGAAGCACAGATACGCAGTATTTT; D: TRBD2; V: TRBV19; size: few; J: TRBJ2-3
CDR3: CASTMGQKGEAFF; DNA: TGTGCCAGCACTATGGGACAGAAAGGGGAAGCTTTCTTT; D: TRBD1; V: TRBV2; size: NA; J: TRBJ1-1
CDR3: CASRQQGPANYGYTF; DNA: TGTGCCAGCAGACAGCAGGGGCCAGCTAACTATGGCTACACCTTC; D: NA; V: TRBV2; size: NA; J: TRBJ1-2